Listed here is a single TCR beta chain. Antigen unknown. CFSE-dim autoproliferating and CFSE-high non-proliferating T cells from unstimulated culture were sequenced separately. 40 million to 50 million CFSE-labeled PBMCs were cultured around seven days unstimulated, then replicate wells were pooled. This specimen belongs to a study of memory B cells and T cells in multiple sclerosis. Study-wide points: Shared clonotype counts depended on differing compartment clone-set sizes and were normalized.

Germline V gene data show CDR1 as SGHRS and CDR2 as YFSETQ. The CDR3 consists of 15 residues. V lost 6 bases and J 1 base, leaving 16 bases between the germline ends. Libraries were prepared by immunoSEQ multiplex PCR; TCRdb keeps only in-frame clonotypes and omits some of them. Of roughly 45,000 clones in the sample, around 79% were seen once. The TCR originated in a human donor with multiple sclerosis. Sequenced material: PBMCs from blood kept in culture. V usage is TRBV5-1 and J usage is TRBJ1-2; a weak D match, TRBD1 (6 bases). CDR3 nucleotides: TGCGCCAGCACCCCGGACAGCTCTTTTAACTATGGCTACACCTTC. Translated, it gives CASTPDSSFNYGYTF. The whole variable domain, filled in from reference TRBV5-1 and TRBJ1-2, reads KAGVTQTPRYLIKTRGQQVTLSCSPISGHRSVSWYQQTPGQGLQFLFEYFSETQRNKGNFPGRFSGRQFSNSRSEMNVSTLELGDSALYLCASTPDSSFNYGYTFGSGTRLTVV.